The 20 T cell receptor beta chains listed next were all sequenced from one sample in a study of T-cell reconstitution after alpha-beta-depleted transplantation in children (dated by TCRdb to the mid-2010s). Libraries came from PCR. Sequencing used an Illumina HiSeq 2500. TCR library preparation used molecular barcoding, with unique molecular identifiers applied to normalize quantification of the TCRbeta repertoire. TCRdb applied fastp at Q25 and MiXCR to the public reads, then kept only in-frame beta chains. When rows share a CDR3 protein, they turn into one entry using the most common DNA and genes. This sample lists about 980,000 distinct CDR3 sequences; less than 30% were detected once. The top ten constitute roughly 31% of the sample. This specimen's treatment or condition label, per the study, means: allogeneic hematopoietic cell transplantation with graft depleted of TCRalphabeta T cells and CD19 B cells.

This specimen consisted of PBMCs, mostly from graft donor cells, obtained 360 days after TCRalphabeta/CD19-depleted stem cell transplant. Receptor source: a boy younger than two who had a stem cell transplant for SCID, so the T cells may come from the graft donor.

This chain uses TRBV5-1 with TRBJ1-1; D unclear. The CDR3 is 13 residues long. Germline loops: CDR1 SGHRS, CDR2 YFSETQ. The V and J ends lost 1 base and 4 bases respectively, with 8 bases between them. For the CDR3, the DNA is TGCGCCAGCAGCTTGAAGCAGACCACTGAAGCTTTCTTT. This translates into CASSLKQTTEAFF.

The sample holds a few counts of this clonotype. This chain uses TRBV5-1 with TRBJ1-5; TRBD1 is a possible D gene (5 bases). This CDR3 spans 16 amino acids. Trimming took off 0 bases at V and 2 bases at J, with 12 bases between the two ends. Germline V lookup: CDR1 SGHRS, CDR2 YFSETQ. For the CDR3, the DNA is TGCGCCAGCAGCTTGGGGGGGAGAAATGGCAATCAGCCCCAGCATTTT. Translated, it gives CASSLGGRNGNQPQHF.

The chain has TRBV29-1 and TRBJ1-1; D may be TRBD1 (6 bases). The CDR3 has 15 residues. V was cut by 3 bases and J by 4 bases, with 18 bases left in between. CDR1 is SQVTM, CDR2 ANQGSEA, per germline. CDR3 DNA sequence: TGCAGCGTTGACAGGGGATACCTACCGTCCACTGAAGCTTTCTTT. Its translation: CSVDRGYLPSTEAFF.

This clonotype was counted a few times. The rearrangement uses TRBV7-3 and TRBJ2-3; 7 nucleotides line up with TRBD2. Trimming took 4 bases from V and 4 from J; bases not matched to a gene: 14. Germline V CDR1 and CDR2: SGHTA, FQGTGA. CDR3 size: 17 residues. The CDR3, as DNA: TGTGCCAGCAGCTCCCTCCCCGGGGGGTTTGGGGCAGATACGCAGTATTTT. Its protein product is CASSSLPGGFGADTQYF.

The chain links TRBV11-2 to TRBJ2-1; weak D call: TRBD1 (6 bases). Trimming removed 1 base at V and 3 bases at J, with 16 bases between. CDR1 and CDR2 from the germline V gene are SGHAT and FQNNGV. The CDR3 extends over 17 amino acids. CDR3 loop: CASSLVFGQSIYNEQFF. In DNA, the CDR3 is TGTGCCAGCAGCTTAGTCTTCGGACAGTCCATCTACAATGAGCAGTTCTTC.

This clonotype has a count of ten or more. The V and J genes are TRBV5-5 and TRBJ2-1, with a tentative D call TRBD1 (6 bases). CDR1 is SGHKS and CDR2 is YYEKEE in the germline V gene (reference sequence). Between the trimmed V and J ends, which lost 4 bases and 2 bases, there was a span of 16 bases. The CDR3 extends over 16 amino acids. The CDR3 DNA reads TGTGCCAGCAGCCAAAGGGGCCAGGGGACCTACAATGAGCAGTTCTTC. Translated: CASSQRGQGTYNEQFF.

The chain uses TRBV7-3 and TRBJ1-2; TRBD1 is a possible D gene (5 bases). Per germline, CDR1 SGHTA and CDR2 FQGTGA. The CDR3 spans 15 residues. V lost 3 bases and J 4 bases, leaving 15 bases between the germline ends. In nucleotides, the CDR3 is TGTGCCAGCAGCTTGGGGCCTCAAGCCCCCTATGGCTACACCTTC. This gives the protein CASSLGPQAPYGYTF.

There are a few counts of this clonotype. V is TRBV12-3 or TRBV12-4 and J is TRBJ2-3, with 15 bases aligning to TRBD2. CDR3 length equals 18 residues. After removal of 6 bases from V and 2 bases from J, the junction contained 9 bases not matched to a gene. Written as DNA, the CDR3 is TGTGCCAGCAGCCGGGGGACTAGCGGGGGGTTAATCACAGATACGCAGTATTTT. Its protein product is CASSRGTSGGLITDTQYF.

The V call is TRBV12-3 or TRBV12-4, the J call TRBJ1-1; D unresolved. The length of the CDR3 is 14 residues. Trimming pared 3 bases from V and 4 bases from J, leaving 12 bases between. The CDR3 loop is CASSFGMRVTEAFF. The CDR3 DNA follows: TGTGCCAGCAGTTTCGGGATGAGGGTCACTGAAGCTTTCTTT.

The chain recombines TRBV12-3 or TRBV12-4 with TRBJ2-1; 14 bases agree with TRBD2. V lost 3 bases, J lost 9 bases, and 7 bases stayed unmatched. There are 16 residues in the CDR3. The chain's CDR3 is CASSLGTSGGGGEQFF. The CDR3 nucleotides read TGTGCCAGCAGTTTGGGGACTAGCGGGGGAGGGGGTGAGCAGTTCTTC.

The J gene is TRBJ2-1, the V gene TRBV20-1; 8 bases map to TRBD2. Germline V gives CDR1 DFQATT, CDR2 SNEGSKA (reference sequence). Losses at the gene ends were 5 bases for V and 3 bases for J; bases not matched to a gene: 6. The CDR3 is made up of 14 amino acids. The DNA for the CDR3 is TGCAGTGCTCATCAGCGGGGGCTCTACAATGAGCAGTTCTTC. Protein product: CSAHQRGLYNEQFF.

The chain recombines TRBV2 with TRBJ1-1; unclear D gene. CDR3 size: 11 residues. CDR1 SNHLY and CDR2 FYNNEI come from the germline V gene. V shed 3 bases and J shed 4 bases, with 3 bases lying between them. CDR3 loop: CASSEFTEAFF. As DNA, the CDR3 is TGTGCCAGCAGTGAGTTCACTGAAGCTTTCTTT.

This clonotype was picked up a small number of times. The chain is built from TRBV7-8 and TRBJ1-6; TRBD1 might be the D (5 bases). From germline, CDR1 is SGHVS and CDR2 FQNEAQ. The CDR3 spans 14 residues. With 5 bases removed from V and 7 bases from J, the gap between germline ends came to 12 bases. CDR3 loop: CASSPREGNSPLHF. Here the CDR3 DNA reads TGTGCCAGCAGCCCCAGAGAGGGGAATTCACCCCTCCACTTT.

The V gene is TRBV7-2, the J gene TRBJ1-2; D not certain. Germline loops: CDR1 SGHTA, CDR2 FQGNSA. V lost 1 base, J lost 9 bases, and 9 bases lay in between. This CDR3 comprises 12 residues. The CDR3 coding sequence is TGTGCCAGCAGCTTAGGTACCGGGAGCTACACCTTC. Its translation: CASSLGTGSYTF.

This chain links TRBV12-3 or TRBV12-4 with TRBJ2-5, with a tentative D call TRBD1 (6 bases). Trimming took off 0 bases at V and 1 base at J, with 12 bases between the two ends. This CDR3 is built from 16 residues. The chain's CDR3 is CASSLAATGPQETQYF. The DNA of the CDR3 is TGTGCCAGCAGTTTAGCGGCTACAGGGCCCCAAGAGACCCAGTACTTC.

The chain has TRBV30 and TRBJ2-7; D possibly corresponds to TRBD1 (6 bases). The CDR3 runs 14 residues. Trimming shortened V by 3 bases and J by 2 bases, and 14 bases separated the two germline ends. Germline V gene data show CDR1 as GTSNPN and CDR2 as SVGIG (reference sequence). CDR3 in DNA: TGTGCCTGGAGCGTCGACAGGTCCGCCTACGAGCAGTACTTC. This gives the protein CAWSVDRSAYEQYF.

The chain has TRBV5-1 and TRBJ2-2; the D gene is possibly TRBD2 (5 bases). V was pared by 6 bases and J by 0 bases, with 15 bases between. Germline CDR1 and CDR2: SGHRS and YFSETQ. The CDR3 has 16 residues. The CDR3 region is CASIPHWRANTGELFF. The CDR3 DNA reads as TGCGCCAGCATACCTCACTGGCGGGCGAACACCGGGGAGCTGTTTTTT. The whole variable domain, remainder taken from reference TRBV5-1 and TRBJ2-2, is KAGVTQTPRYLIKTRGQQVTLSCSPISGHRSVSWYQQTPGQGLQFLFEYFSETQRNKGNFPGRFSGRQFSNSRSEMNVSTLELGDSALYLCASIPHWRANTGELFFGEGSRLTVL.

This clonotype was recorded a few times. It may be a read error: a sequence one base away is much more abundant. The chain couples TRBV5-1 to TRBJ2-7; no reliable D call. The CDR3 has 11 residues. From germline, CDR1 is SGHRS and CDR2 YFSETQ. V was pared by 1 base and J by 5 bases, with 4 bases between. The CDR3 here is CASSLNHEQYF. The CDR3, as DNA: TGCGCCAGCAGCTTGAACCACGAGCAGTACTTC.

The rearrangement joins TRBV5-5 to TRBJ1-1; D call uncertain. The germline gives CDR1 SGHKS, CDR2 YYEKEE (reference sequence). The V end was cut by 2 bases, the J end by 0 bases, with 11 bases between. This CDR3 spans 15 amino acids. The CDR3 DNA sequence: TGTGCCAGCAGCTTTTCTTGGGCGCTGAACACTGAAGCTTTCTTT. Encoded protein: CASSFSWALNTEAFF.

V gene TRBV12-3 or TRBV12-4 combines with J gene TRBJ2-1; TRBD2 matches at 12 bases. The CDR3 length is 17 residues. Losses at the gene ends were 6 bases for V and 7 bases for J; bases not matched to a gene: 13. This chain's CDR3 is CASSPNLAGGRRNEQFF. Written as DNA, the CDR3 is TGTGCCAGCAGCCCCAATCTAGCGGGGGGGCGTAGGAATGAGCAGTTCTTC.